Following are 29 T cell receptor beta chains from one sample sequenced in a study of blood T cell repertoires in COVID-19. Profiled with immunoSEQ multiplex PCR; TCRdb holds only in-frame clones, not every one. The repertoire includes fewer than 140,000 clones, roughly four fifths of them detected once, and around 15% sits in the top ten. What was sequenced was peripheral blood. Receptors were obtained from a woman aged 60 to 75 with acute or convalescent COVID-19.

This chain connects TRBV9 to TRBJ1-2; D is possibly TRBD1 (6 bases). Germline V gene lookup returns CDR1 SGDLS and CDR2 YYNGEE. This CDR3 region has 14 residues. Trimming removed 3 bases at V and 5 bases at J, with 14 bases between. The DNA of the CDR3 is TGTGCCAGCAGCGGGGGACAACGCGGTTATGGCTACACCTTC. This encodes CASSGGQRGYGYTF.

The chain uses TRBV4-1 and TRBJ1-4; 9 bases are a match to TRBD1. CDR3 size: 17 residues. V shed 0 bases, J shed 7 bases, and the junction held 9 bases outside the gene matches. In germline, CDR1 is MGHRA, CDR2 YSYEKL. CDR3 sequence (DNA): TGCGCCAGCAGCCAAGATGCCACAGGGGGCATACGTGAAAAACTGTTTTTT. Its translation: CASSQDATGGIREKLFF.

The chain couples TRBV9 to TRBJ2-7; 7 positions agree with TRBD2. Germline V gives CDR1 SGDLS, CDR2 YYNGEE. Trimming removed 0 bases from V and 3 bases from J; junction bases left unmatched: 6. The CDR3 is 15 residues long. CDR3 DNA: TGTGCCAGCAGCGTAGACGCTAGCGGAGTCTACGAGCAGTACTTC. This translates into CASSVDASGVYEQYF.

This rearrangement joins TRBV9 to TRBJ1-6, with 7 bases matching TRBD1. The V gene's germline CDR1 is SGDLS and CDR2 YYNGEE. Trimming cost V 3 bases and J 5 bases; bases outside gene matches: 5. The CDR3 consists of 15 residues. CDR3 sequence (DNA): TGTGCCAGCAGCGAGGGGGCGCGGGATAATTCACCCCTCCACTTT. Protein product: CASSEGARDNSPLHF. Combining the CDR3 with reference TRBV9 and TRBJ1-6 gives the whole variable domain DSGVTQTPKHLITATGQRVTLRCSPRSGDLSVYWYQQSLDQGLQFLIQYYNGEERAKGNILERFSAQQFPDLHSELNLSSLELGDSALYFCASSEGARDNSPLHFGNGTRLTVT.

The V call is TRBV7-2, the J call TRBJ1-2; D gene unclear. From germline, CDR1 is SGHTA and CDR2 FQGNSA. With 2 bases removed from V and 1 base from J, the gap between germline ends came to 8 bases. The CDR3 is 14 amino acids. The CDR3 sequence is CASSLSSSNYGYTF. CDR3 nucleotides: TGTGCCAGCAGCTTATCCTCCAGTAACTATGGCTACACCTTC.

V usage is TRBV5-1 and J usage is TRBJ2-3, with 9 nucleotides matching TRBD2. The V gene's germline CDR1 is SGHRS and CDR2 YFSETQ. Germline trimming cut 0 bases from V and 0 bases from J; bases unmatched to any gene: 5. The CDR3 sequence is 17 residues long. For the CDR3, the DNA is TGCGCCAGCAGCTTGGCCTTTAGCGGGAGTAGCACAGATACGCAGTATTTT. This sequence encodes CASSLAFSGSSTDTQYF.

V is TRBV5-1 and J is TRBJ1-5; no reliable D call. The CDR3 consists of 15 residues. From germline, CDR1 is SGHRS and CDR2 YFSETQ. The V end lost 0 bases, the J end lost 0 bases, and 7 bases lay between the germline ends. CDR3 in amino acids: CASSLGANSNQPQHF. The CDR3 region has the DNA TGCGCCAGCAGCTTGGGCGCAAATAGCAATCAGCCCCAGCATTTT.

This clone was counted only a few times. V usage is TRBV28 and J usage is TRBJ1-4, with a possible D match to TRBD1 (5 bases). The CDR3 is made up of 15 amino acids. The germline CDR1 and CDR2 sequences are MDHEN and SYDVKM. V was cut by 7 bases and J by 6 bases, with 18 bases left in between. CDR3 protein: CASNRLQAGHEKLFF. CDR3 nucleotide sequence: TGTGCCAGCAACCGATTACAGGCCGGGCATGAAAAACTGTTTTTT.

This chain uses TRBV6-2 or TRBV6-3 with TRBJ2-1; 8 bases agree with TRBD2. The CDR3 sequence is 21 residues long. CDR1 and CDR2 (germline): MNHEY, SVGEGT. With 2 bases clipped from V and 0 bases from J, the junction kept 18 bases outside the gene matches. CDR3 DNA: TGTGCCAGCAGTTACCCAATGTTAGTAGCGGGACAACGGAGCTCCTACAATGAGCAGTTCTTC. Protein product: CASSYPMLVAGQRSSYNEQFF.

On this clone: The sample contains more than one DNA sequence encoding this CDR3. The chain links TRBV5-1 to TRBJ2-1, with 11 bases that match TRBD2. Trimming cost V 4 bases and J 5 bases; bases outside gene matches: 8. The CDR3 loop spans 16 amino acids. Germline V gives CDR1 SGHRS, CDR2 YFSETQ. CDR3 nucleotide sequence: TGCGCCAGCAGCATCCCTCTAGCGGGAGGCGACAATGAGCAGTTCTTC. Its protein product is CASSIPLAGGDNEQFF.

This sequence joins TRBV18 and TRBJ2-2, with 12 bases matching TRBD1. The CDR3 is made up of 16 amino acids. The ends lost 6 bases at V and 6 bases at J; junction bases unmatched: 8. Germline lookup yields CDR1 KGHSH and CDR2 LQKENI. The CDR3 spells CASSHPGQGAPGELFF. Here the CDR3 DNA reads TGTGCCAGCTCGCATCCGGGACAGGGGGCGCCCGGGGAGCTGTTTTTT.

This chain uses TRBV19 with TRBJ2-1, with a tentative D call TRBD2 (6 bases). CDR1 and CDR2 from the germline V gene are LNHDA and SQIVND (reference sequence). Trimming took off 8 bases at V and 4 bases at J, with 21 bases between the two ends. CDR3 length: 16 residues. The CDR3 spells CASSPGLAGLYNEQFF. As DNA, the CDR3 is TGTGCCAGTTCCCCTGGACTCGCGGGGCTATACAATGAGCAGTTCTTC.

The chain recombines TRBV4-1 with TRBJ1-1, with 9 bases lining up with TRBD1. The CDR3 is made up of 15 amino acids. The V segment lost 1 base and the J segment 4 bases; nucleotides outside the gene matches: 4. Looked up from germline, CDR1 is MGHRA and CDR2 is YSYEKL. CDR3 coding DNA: TGCGCCAGCAGCCAAGTCACAGGGGGCTTCACTGAAGCTTTCTTT. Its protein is CASSQVTGGFTEAFF.

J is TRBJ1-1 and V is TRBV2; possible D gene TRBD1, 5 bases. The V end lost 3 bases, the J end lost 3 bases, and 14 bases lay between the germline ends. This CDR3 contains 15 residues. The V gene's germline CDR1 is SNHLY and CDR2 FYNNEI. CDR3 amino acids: CASSDSGGWDTEAFF. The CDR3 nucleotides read TGTGCCAGCAGTGATAGCGGGGGGTGGGACACTGAAGCTTTCTTT.

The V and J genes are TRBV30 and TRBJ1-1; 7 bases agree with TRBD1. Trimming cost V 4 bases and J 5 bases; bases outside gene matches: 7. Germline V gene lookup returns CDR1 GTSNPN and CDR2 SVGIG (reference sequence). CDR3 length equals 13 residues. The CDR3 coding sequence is TGTGCCTGGACCGGGGACAGCGAGACTGAAGCTTTCTTT. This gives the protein CAWTGDSETEAFF.

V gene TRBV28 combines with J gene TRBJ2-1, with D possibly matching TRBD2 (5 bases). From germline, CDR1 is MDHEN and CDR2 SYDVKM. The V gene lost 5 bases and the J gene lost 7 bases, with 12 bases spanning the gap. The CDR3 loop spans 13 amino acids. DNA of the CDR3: TGTGCCAGCAGTGAGGGTGCGTGGAATGAGCAGTTCTTC. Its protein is CASSEGAWNEQFF.

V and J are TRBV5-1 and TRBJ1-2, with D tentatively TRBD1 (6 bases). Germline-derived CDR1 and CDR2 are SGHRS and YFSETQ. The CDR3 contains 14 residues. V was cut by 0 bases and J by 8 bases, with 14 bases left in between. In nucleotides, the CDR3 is TGCGCCAGCAGCTTGGTGGGGCAGGGGAGCGGCTACACCTTC. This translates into CASSLVGQGSGYTF.

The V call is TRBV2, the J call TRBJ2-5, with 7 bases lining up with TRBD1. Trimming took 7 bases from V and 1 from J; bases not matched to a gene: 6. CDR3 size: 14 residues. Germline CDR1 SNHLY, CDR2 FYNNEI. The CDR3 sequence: CASMHRGGQETQYF. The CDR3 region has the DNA TGTGCCAGCATGCACAGGGGCGGCCAAGAGACCCAGTACTTC.

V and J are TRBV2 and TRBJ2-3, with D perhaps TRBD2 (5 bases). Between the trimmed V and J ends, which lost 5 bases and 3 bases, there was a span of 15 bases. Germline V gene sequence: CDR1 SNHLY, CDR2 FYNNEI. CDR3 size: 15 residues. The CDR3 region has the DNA TGTGCCAGCAGTCCGACTATGTTATTGACAGATACGCAGTATTTT. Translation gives CASSPTMLLTDTQYF.

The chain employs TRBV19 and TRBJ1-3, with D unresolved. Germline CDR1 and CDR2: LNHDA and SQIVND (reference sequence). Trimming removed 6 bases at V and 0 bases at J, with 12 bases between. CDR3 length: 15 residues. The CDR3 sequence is CASSGSVSSGNTIYF. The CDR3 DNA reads TGTGCCAGTAGCGGGTCGGTAAGCTCTGGAAACACCATATATTTT.

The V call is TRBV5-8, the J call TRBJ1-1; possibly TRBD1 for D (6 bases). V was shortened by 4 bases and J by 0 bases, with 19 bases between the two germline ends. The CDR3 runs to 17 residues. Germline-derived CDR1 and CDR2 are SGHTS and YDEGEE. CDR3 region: CASSRTLDSTMNTEAFF. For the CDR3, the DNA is TGTGCCAGCAGCCGCACTCTGGACAGCACGATGAACACTGAAGCTTTCTTT.

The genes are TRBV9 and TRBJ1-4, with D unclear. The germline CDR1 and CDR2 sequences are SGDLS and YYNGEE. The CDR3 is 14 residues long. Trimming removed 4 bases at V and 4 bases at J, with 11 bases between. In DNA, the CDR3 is TGTGCCAGCAGCCCCGGGTCTCGTAATGAAAAACTGTTTTTT. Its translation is CASSPGSRNEKLFF.

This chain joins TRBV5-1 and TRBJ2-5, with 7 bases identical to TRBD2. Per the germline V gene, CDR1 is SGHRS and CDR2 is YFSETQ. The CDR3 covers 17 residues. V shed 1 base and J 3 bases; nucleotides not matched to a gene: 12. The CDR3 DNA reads TGCGCCAGCAGCTTGTTAGTTCTTTCCGCGGGGGAAGAGACCCAGTACTTC. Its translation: CASSLLVLSAGEETQYF.

The CDR3 region is CASQSQVNTEAFF. DNA for the CDR3: TGTGCCAGTCAGAGTCAGGTAAACACTGAAGCTTTCTTT. The chain links TRBV2 to TRBJ1-1; no reliable D call. CDR1 is SNHLY and CDR2 is FYNNEI in the germline V gene. There are 13 residues in the CDR3. V was shortened by 9 bases and J by 2 bases, with 13 bases between the two germline ends.

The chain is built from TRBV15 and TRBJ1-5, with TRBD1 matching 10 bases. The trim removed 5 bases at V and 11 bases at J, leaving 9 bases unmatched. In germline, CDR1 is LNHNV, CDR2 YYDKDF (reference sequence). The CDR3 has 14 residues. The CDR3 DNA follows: TGTGCCACCAGCCGGGACAGGGGCACTGAAGCCCAGCATTTT. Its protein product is CATSRDRGTEAQHF.

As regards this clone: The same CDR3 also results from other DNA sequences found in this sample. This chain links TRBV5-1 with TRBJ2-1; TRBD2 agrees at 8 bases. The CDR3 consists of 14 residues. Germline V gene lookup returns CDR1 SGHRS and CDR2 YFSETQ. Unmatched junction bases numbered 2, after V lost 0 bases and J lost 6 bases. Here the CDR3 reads CASSLAAGGNEQFF. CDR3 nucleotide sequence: TGCGCCAGCAGCTTGGCGGCGGGGGGCAATGAGCAGTTCTTC. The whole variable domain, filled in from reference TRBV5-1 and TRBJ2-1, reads KAGVTQTPRYLIKTRGQQVTLSCSPISGHRSVSWYQQTPGQGLQFLFEYFSETQRNKGNFPGRFSGRQFSNSRSEMNVSTLELGDSALYLCASSLAAGGNEQFFGPGTRLTVL.

The CDR3 loop reads CASSVVGARGNTIYF. In DNA form, the CDR3 reads TGTGCCAGCAGCGTAGTAGGGGCGCGTGGAAACACCATATATTTT. The chain uses TRBV9 and TRBJ1-3, with D possibly being TRBD1 (5 bases). The V and J ends lost 0 bases and 3 bases respectively, with 10 bases between them. There are 15 residues in the CDR3. CDR1 and CDR2 (germline): SGDLS, YYNGEE.

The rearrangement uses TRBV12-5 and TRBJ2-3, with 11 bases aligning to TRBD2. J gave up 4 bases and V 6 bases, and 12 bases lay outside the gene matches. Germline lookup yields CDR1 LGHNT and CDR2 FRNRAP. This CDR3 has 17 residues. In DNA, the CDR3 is TGTGCTAGTGGACCTCTAGCGGGGGGCCATTTCTCAGATACGCAGTATTTT. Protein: CASGPLAGGHFSDTQYF.

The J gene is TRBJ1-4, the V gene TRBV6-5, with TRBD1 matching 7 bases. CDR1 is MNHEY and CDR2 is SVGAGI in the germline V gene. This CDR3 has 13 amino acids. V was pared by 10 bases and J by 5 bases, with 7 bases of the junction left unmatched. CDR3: CATSRDSNEKLFF. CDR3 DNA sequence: TGTGCCACGTCACGGGACAGCAATGAAAAACTGTTTTTT.